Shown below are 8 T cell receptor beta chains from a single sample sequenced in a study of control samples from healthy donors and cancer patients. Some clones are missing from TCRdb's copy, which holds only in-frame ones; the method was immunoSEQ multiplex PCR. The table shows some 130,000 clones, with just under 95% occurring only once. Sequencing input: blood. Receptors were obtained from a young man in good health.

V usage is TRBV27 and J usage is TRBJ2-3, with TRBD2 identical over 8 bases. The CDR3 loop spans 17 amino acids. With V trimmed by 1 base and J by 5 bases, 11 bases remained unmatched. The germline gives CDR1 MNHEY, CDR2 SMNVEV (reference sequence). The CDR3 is CASSLLPSGRSGDTQYF. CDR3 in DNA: TGTGCCAGCAGTTTATTGCCCAGCGGGAGATCAGGAGATACGCAGTATTTT.

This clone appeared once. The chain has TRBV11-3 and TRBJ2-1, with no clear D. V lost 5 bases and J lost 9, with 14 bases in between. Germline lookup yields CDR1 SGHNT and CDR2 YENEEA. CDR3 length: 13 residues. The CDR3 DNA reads TGTGCCAGCAGCGAAGCGAGGAGAGGTGAGCAGTTCTTC. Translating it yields CASSEARRGEQFF.

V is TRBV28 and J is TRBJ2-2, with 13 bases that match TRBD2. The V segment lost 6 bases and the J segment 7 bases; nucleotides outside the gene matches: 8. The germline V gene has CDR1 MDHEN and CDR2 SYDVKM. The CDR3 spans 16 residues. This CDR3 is CASSPGTSGMVGELFF. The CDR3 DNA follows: TGTGCCAGCAGCCCCGGGACTAGCGGGATGGTCGGGGAGCTGTTTTTT.

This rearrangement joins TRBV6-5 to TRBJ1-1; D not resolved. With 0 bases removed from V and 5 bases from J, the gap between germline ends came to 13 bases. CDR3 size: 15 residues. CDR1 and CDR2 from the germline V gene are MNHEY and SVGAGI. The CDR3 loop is CASSYSIGVRTEAFF. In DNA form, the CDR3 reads TGTGCCAGCAGTTACTCGATCGGGGTACGGACTGAAGCTTTCTTT.

The CDR3: CSVERQNTEAFF. As DNA, the CDR3 is TGCAGCGTTGAGAGACAAAACACTGAAGCTTTCTTT. The V gene is TRBV29-1, the J gene TRBJ1-1; D remains unclear. V lost 3 bases to trimming and J lost 2 bases, with 7 bases between them. Germline V gene sequence: CDR1 SQVTM, CDR2 ANQGSEA. CDR3 length: 12 residues. Looking up the rest from reference TRBV29-1 and TRBJ1-1 gives the full variable domain: SAVISQKPSRDICQRGTSLTIQCQVDSQVTMMFWYRQQPGQSLTLIATANQGSEATYESGFVIDKFPISRPNLTFSTLTVSNMSPEDSSIYLCSVERQNTEAFFGQGTRLTVV.

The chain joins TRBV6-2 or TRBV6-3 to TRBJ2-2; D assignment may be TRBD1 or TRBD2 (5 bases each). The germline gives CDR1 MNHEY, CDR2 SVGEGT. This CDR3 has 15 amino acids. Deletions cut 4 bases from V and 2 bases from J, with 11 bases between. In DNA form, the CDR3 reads TGTGCCAGCAGTTTGAGGGGCCCCAACACCGGGGAGCTGTTTTTT. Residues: CASSLRGPNTGELFF.

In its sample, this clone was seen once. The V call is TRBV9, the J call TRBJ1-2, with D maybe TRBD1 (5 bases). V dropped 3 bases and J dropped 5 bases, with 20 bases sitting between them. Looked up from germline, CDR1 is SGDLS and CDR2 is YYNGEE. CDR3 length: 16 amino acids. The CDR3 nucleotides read TGTGCCAGCAGCGCCGGCGTTACGGGGACCACTTATGGCTACACCTTC. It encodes CASSAGVTGTTYGYTF.

The CDR3 protein is CASRWAGALGNTEAFF. For the CDR3, the DNA is TGTGCCAGTAGATGGGCCGGGGCCCTAGGGAACACTGAAGCTTTCTTT. V and J are TRBV19 and TRBJ1-1, with D possibly TRBD1 on 5 matching bases. Germline CDR1 reads LNHDA; CDR2 reads SQIVND (reference sequence). V lost 6 bases to trimming and J lost 1 base, with 18 bases between them. This CDR3 region has 16 residues.